A selection of T cell receptor beta chains follows, all from one sample in a study of control samples from healthy donors and cancer patients. Only in-frame clones appear in the TCRdb table, and some are missing; sequencing was by immunoSEQ multiplex PCR. The sample has about 39,000 clones, around 83% seen once; the top ten hold roughly 21%. The sequencing sample was made of PBMCs. These receptors came from a woman aged 60 to 75 with lung cancer. Both conserved end residues are part of each CDR3. The order of the fields is J gene, V gene, clone size, D gene, CDR3 protein, CDR3 DNA. The D gene is left open where the match is weak. Expanded clones get a size class; other rows say once, few or many, or leave the size out.

TRBJ2-2 TRBV7-8 NA NA CASSLGGGNTGELFF TGTGCCAGCAGCTTAGGGGGGGGCAACACCGGGGAGCTGTTTTTT
TRBJ2-5 TRBV11-2 NA TRBD1 CASSTTNGWTGGRRVAQYF TGTGCCAGCAGCACGACAAACGGATGGACAGGGGGTAGAAGGGTGGCCCAGTACTTC
TRBJ1-5 TRBV6-7 few NA CASSYEAPYSNQPQHF TGTGCCAGCAGTTACGAGGCCCCATATAGCAATCAGCCCCAGCATTTT
TRBJ1-1 TRBV3-1/TRBV3-2 NA NA CASSQFGASNTEAFF TGTGCCAGCAGCCAATTCGGGGCCTCGAACACTGAAGCTTTCTTT
TRBJ2-4 TRBV3-1/TRBV3-2 NA NA CASSQGAPGYDIQYF TGTGCCAGCAGCCAAGGGGCCCCGGGCTACGACATTCAGTACTTC
TRBJ1-2 TRBV7-2 once NA CASSLELIFNYGYTF TGTGCCAGCAGCTTAGAGCTTATCTTTAACTATGGCTACACCTTC
TRBJ1-1 TRBV6-2/TRBV6-3 NA TRBD1 CASSPYDRGTEAFF TGTGCCAGCAGCCCCTATGACAGGGGGACTGAAGCTTTCTTT
TRBJ2-1 TRBV10-3 NA NA CAITTGENNEQFF TGTGCCATCACGACTGGAGAGAACAATGAGCAGTTCTTC
TRBJ2-2 TRBV5-4 NA NA CASSRPTGQRAGELFF TGTGCCAGCAGCCGCCCGACGGGCCAGAGGGCCGGGGAGCTGTTTTTT
TRBJ2-5 TRBV19 NA NA CASSTNGETQYF TGTGCCAGTAGTACTAATGGAGAGACCCAGTACTTC
TRBJ1-5 TRBV10-3 few NA CAGAGGSNQPQHF TGTGCCGGGGCGGGAGGGAGCAATCAGCCCCAGCATTTT
TRBJ2-7 TRBV6-6 NA NA CASSYSSSYEQYF TGTGCCAGCAGTTACTCGTCCAGCTACGAGCAGTACTTC
TRBJ2-2 TRBV7-3 NA NA CASSLDVNTGELFF TGTGCCAGCAGCCTAGACGTAAACACCGGGGAGCTGTTTTTT
TRBJ1-2 TRBV19 NA TRBD1 CASSIPGQGGYYGYTF TGTGCCAGTAGTATCCCGGGACAGGGAGGTTACTATGGCTACACCTTC
TRBJ1-2 TRBV5-1 NA TRBD1 CASSFGQGNYGYTF TGCGCCAGCAGCTTTGGACAGGGCAACTATGGCTACACCTTC
TRBJ2-5 TRBV13 NA NA CASSLSVSGVETQYF TGTGCCAGCAGCTTAAGCGTTTCTGGGGTAGAGACCCAGTACTTC
TRBJ1-4 TRBV29-1 NA NA CSVGVMGEKLFF TGCAGCGTTGGCGTAATGGGCGAAAAACTGTTTTTT
TRBJ2-5 TRBV18 NA NA CASSPPSIKETQYF TGTGCCAGCTCACCACCGTCCATAAAAGAGACCCAGTACTTC
TRBJ2-1 TRBV7-3 NA TRBD2 CASSLRASGKDEQFF TGTGCCAGCAGCCTCCGGGCTAGCGGGAAGGATGAGCAGTTCTTC
TRBJ1-1 TRBV6-6 NA NA CASSSRQSNTEAFF TGTGCCAGCAGTTCACGACAGAGTAACACTGAAGCTTTCTTT
TRBJ1-2 TRBV7-2 NA TRBD1 CASSTGTGIGYTF TGTGCCAGCAGTACCGGGACAGGGATTGGCTACACCTTC
TRBJ1-3 TRBV27 NA NA CASRKDRTSGNTIYF TGTGCCAGCAGAAAAGACAGGACGTCAGGAAACACCATATATTTT
TRBJ2-3 TRBV7-6 NA NA CASSLDRGYVDTQYF TGTGCCAGCAGCCTTGATCGGGGCTATGTGGATACGCAGTATTTT
TRBJ2-5 TRBV6-5 NA NA CASSYWGAQETQYF TGTGCCAGCAGTTACTGGGGGGCCCAAGAGACCCAGTACTTC
TRBJ2-7 TRBV5-1 NA NA CASSWAGGGDSSYEQYF TGCGCCAGCAGCTGGGCCGGAGGGGGCGATAGCTCCTACGAGCAGTACTTC
TRBJ2-5 TRBV6-2/TRBV6-3 few TRBD2 CASSSPFGRALETQYF TGTGCCAGCAGTTCCCCCTTTGGGAGGGCCTTGGAGACCCAGTACTTC
TRBJ1-2 TRBV12-3/TRBV12-4 NA NA CASSLSGRYGYTF TGTGCCAGCAGTTTATCAGGGCGCTATGGCTACACCTTC
TRBJ1-4 TRBV7-6 NA NA CASSLEPQAGEKLFF TGTGCCAGCAGCTTGGAGCCTCAAGCTGGTGAAAAACTGTTTTTT
TRBJ2-1 TRBV4-1 NA NA CASSLNYGNEQFF TGCGCCAGCAGCCTTAACTACGGCAATGAGCAGTTCTTC
TRBJ2-5 TRBV11-2 NA NA CASSPRQQETQYF TGTGCCAGCAGCCCCCGGCAGCAAGAGACCCAGTACTTC
TRBJ2-4 TRBV18 NA TRBD2 CASSPPTGTRLNIQYF TGTGCCAGCTCACCCCCCACTGGGACTAGGCTAAACATTCAGTACTTC
TRBJ2-1 TRBV11-2 NA TRBD2 CASKTLGGRLSVEQFF TGTGCCAGCAAAACCCTGGGCGGGAGACTGTCAGTCGAGCAGTTCTTC
TRBJ2-7 TRBV13 NA NA CASSQQNHEQYF TGTGCCAGCTCTCAACAGAACCACGAGCAGTACTTC
TRBJ2-1 TRBV4-2 NA NA CASSQDVQGEQFF TGTGCCAGCAGCCAAGATGTGCAAGGTGAGCAGTTCTTC
TRBJ1-5 TRBV2 NA NA CASSAAHRLQSPQHF TGTGCCAGCAGTGCGGCACACCGATTGCAATCGCCCCAGCATTTT
TRBJ2-4 TRBV9 NA NA CASSYSYGYSEKNIQYF TGTGCCAGCAGCTACTCTTACGGGTACAGCGAAAAAAACATTCAGTACTTC
TRBJ2-1 TRBV3-1/TRBV3-2 NA TRBD2 CASSPHPPTSGVYNEQFF TGTGCCAGCAGCCCCCATCCCCCCACTAGCGGGGTCTACAATGAGCAGTTCTTC